This TCR beta chain is from a study of T-cell reconstitution after alpha-beta-depleted transplantation in children. The study, taken as a whole, reports: Fresh T-cell production supplied most of the T-cell counts and diversity seen one year after transplant. Several hundred graft clones that had expanded were reportedly the source of alpha-beta T cells about two months after transplant.

Unique molecular identifiers were incorporated when the TCRbeta library was constructed. TCRdb independently ran MiXCR on the PCR reads; one entry per CDR3 protein. This table has about 130,000 distinct CDR3 sequences, roughly 10% appearing once. In regard to this clonotype: Its antigen remains unidentified.

This CDR3 has 16 amino acids. The J segment lost 0 bases and the V segment lost 1 base, leaving 5 bases of the junction unmatched. Per germline, CDR1 DFQATT and CDR2 SNEGSKA (reference sequence). The gene calls are TRBV20-1 and TRBJ2-3, with TRBD2 matching 9 bases. This sample comprised PBMCs, mostly from graft donor cells, obtained 180 days after TCRalphabeta/CD19-depleted stem cell transplant. The origin of this receptor is a girl under three years old who had a stem cell transplant for combined immunodeficiency, so the T cells may come from the graft donor. Here the CDR3 reads CSARAFAGGSTDTQYF. CDR3 nucleotide sequence: TGCAGTGCTAGAGCTTTCGCGGGGGGGAGCACAGATACGCAGTATTTT.